This T cell receptor beta chain was found in a study of T cells in Graves' hyperthyroidism and ophthalmopathy. Amplification yielded TCR beta CDR3 regions, with RNA transcripts as the source. In the first-round RT-PCR of the TCR CDR3, the HTBI primer set was used. TCRdb processed the multiplex PCR reads anew with MiXCR; each CDR3 protein has one entry. The repertoire includes about 640,000 distinct CDR3 sequences, less than 45% of them detected once, and less than 9.5% sits in the top ten. Notes on the study in general: The model foresaw ophthalmopathy a median around 6.8 months prior to onset. Most expanded thyroid clonotypes above 0.001 also appeared in blood.

Trimming took 5 bases from V and 8 from J, leaving 13 bases between them. Germline CDR1 reads SGHTA; CDR2 reads FQGNSA. This CDR3 region has 14 residues. There are many counts of this clonotype. Its antigen remains unknown. Investigators excluded patients with uncontrolled infection, other autoimmune disease, pregnancy or lactation. Each diagnosis drew on symptoms, thyroxine, TRAb, thyroid ultrasound and orbital computed tomography findings. The sample taken for sequencing was peripheral blood or thyroid tissue (not recorded which). The V gene is TRBV7-2, the J gene TRBJ1-6; tentative D call: TRBD1 (6 bases). The TCR originated in an adult man with Graves' disease, either hyperthyroidism or ophthalmopathy (not recorded which). The CDR3, as DNA: TGTGCCAGCAGCCCCAGCCCAGGGGATTCACCCCTCCACTTT. It translates to CASSPSPGDSPLHF.